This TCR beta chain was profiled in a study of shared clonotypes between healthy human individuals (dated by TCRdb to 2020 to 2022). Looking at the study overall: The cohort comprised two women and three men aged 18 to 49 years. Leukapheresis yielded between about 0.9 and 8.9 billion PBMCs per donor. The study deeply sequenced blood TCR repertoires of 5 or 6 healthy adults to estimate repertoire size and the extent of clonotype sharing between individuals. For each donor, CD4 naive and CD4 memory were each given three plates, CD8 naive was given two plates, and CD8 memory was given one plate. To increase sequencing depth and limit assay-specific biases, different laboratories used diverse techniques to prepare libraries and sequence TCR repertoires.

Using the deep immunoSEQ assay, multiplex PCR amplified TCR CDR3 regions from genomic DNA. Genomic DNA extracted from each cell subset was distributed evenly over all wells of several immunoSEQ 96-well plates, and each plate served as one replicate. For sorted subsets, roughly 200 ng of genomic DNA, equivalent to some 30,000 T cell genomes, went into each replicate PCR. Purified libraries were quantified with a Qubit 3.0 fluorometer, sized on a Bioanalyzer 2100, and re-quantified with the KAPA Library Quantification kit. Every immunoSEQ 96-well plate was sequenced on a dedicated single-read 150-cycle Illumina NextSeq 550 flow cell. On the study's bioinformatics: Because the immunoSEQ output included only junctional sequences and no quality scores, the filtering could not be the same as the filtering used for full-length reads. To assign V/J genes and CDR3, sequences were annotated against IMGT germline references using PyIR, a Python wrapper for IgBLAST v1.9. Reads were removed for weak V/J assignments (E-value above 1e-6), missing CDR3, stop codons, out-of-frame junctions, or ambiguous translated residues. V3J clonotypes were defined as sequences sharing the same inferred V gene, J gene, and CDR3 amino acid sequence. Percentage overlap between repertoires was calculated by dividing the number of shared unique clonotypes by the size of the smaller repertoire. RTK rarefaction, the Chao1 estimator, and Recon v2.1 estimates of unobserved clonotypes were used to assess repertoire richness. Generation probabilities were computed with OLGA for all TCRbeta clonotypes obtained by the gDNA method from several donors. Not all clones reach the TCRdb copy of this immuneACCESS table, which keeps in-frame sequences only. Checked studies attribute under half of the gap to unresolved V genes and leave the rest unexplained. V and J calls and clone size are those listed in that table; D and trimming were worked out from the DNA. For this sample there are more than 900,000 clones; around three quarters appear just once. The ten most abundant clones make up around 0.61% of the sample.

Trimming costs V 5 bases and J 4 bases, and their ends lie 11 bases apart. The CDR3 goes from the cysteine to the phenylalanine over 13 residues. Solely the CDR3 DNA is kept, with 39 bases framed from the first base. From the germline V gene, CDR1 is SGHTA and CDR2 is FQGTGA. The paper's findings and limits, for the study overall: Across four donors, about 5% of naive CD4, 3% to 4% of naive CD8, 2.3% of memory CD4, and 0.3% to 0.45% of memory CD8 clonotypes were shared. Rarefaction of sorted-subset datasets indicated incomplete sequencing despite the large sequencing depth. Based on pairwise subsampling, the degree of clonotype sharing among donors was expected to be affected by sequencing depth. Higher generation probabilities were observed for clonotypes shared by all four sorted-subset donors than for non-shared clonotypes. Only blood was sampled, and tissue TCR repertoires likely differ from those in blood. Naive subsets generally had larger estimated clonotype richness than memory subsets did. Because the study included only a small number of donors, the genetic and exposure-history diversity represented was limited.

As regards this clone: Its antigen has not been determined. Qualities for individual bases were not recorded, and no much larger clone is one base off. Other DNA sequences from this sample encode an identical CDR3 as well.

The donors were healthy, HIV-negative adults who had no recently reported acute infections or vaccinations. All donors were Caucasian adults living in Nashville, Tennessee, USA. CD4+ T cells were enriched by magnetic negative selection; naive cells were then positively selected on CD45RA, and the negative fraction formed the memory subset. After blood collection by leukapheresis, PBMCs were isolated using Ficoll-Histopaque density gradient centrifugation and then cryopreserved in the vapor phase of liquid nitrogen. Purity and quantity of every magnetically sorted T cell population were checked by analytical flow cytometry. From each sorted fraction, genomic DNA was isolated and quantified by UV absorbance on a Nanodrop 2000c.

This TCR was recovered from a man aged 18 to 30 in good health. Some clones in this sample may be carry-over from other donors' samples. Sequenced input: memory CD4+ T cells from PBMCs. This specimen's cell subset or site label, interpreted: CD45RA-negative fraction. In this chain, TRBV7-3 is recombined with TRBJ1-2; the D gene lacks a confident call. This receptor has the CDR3 CASSLGRIYGYTF. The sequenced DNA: TGTGCCAGCAGCCTTGGACGGATCTATGGCTACACCTTC.